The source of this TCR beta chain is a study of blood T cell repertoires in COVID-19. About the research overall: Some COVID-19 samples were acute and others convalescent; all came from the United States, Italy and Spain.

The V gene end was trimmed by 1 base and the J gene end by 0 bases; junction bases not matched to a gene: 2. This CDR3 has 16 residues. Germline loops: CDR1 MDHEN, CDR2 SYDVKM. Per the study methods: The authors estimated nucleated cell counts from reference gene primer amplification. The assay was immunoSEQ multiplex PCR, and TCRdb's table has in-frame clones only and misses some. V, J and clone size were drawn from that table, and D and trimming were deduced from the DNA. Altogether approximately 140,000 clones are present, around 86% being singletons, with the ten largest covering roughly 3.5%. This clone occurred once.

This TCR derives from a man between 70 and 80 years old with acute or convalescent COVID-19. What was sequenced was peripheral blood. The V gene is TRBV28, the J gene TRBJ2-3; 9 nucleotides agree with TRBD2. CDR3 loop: CASSLLGLASTDTQYF. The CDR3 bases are TGTGCCAGCAGTTTATTAGGACTAGCGAGCACAGATACGCAGTATTTT.